Here is one TCR beta chain with its context. Authors' analysis steps: Estimates of nucleated cell counts were drawn from the amplification of reference gene primers. Assay used: immunoSEQ multiplex PCR; TCRdb lists only in-frame clones, some missing. The DNA gave D and trimming, while V, J and clone size come from that table. The table has under 200,000 clones, roughly 80% seen once. The data originate from a study of blood T cell repertoires in COVID-19. On the study more broadly: Donors in the United States, Italy and Spain gave samples during acute or convalescent COVID-19. The analysed material was cDNA or gDNA that came from T cells, B-cell-depleted T cells, or PBMCs.

The source is a man aged 65 to 85 with acute or convalescent COVID-19. Material: peripheral blood.

DNA of the CDR3: TGTGCCAGCAGCCAGGCTAGCGGGAGTGGTATTCAGTACTTC. Translation gives CASSQASGSGIQYF. This chain links TRBV14 with TRBJ2-4, with 10 bases fitting TRBD2. The germline V gene encodes CDR1 SGHDN and CDR2 FVKESK. The CDR3 runs to 14 residues. With 3 bases clipped from V and 10 bases from J, the junction kept 6 bases outside the gene matches.